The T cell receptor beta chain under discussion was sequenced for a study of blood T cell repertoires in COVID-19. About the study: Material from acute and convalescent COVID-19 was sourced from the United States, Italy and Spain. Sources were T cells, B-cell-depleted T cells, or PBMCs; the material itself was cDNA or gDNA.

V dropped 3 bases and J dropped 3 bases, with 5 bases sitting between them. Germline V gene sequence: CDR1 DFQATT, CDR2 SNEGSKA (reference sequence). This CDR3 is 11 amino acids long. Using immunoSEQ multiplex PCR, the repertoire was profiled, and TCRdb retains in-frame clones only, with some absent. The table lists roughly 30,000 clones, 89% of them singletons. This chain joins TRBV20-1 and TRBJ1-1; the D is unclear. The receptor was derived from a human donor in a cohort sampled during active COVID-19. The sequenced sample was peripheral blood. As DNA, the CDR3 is TGCAGTGCTAGCCAGTACACTGAAGCTTTCTTT. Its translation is CSASQYTEAFF.